This T cell receptor beta chain originates from a study of identical twins. Study observations and caveats: Twins showed weaker excess sharing in their beta out-of-frame sequences. Abundant cord blood beta clonotypes carried fewer insertions; memory repertoires showed none. Invariant MAIT and iNKT cells may have partly biased zero-insertion analyses.

This clonotype was detected a few times. Its specificity is unknown. The V segment lost 3 bases and the J segment 3 bases; nucleotides outside the gene matches: 3. The CDR3 totals 15 residues. CDR1 and CDR2 from the germline V gene are KGHSH and LQKENI. The authors used template switching to add a universal primer site and gave cDNA unique molecular identifiers. TCRdb itself ran the 5' RACE reads through MiXCR, one entry per CDR3 protein. The sample lists 700,000 to 950,000 distinct CDR3 sequences, around 12% seen once, with around 1.6% in the top ten. The same sample was also used in a study of yellow fever vaccine responses in identical twins.

The chain links TRBV18 to TRBJ2-2, with 8 bases identical to TRBD1. Sequences were obtained from PBMCs. The TCR comes from a woman under 30 in good health. The CDR3 region is CASSPPTGDTGELFF. For the CDR3, the DNA is TGTGCCAGCTCACCGCCGACAGGGGACACCGGGGAGCTGTTTTTT. Full variable domain (missing parts from reference TRBV18 and TRBJ2-2): NAGVMQNPRHLVRRRGQEARLRCSPMKGHSHVYWYRQLPEEGLKFMVYLQKENIIDESGMPKERFSAEFPKEGPSILRIQQVVRGDSAAYFCASSPPTGDTGELFFGEGSRLTVL.